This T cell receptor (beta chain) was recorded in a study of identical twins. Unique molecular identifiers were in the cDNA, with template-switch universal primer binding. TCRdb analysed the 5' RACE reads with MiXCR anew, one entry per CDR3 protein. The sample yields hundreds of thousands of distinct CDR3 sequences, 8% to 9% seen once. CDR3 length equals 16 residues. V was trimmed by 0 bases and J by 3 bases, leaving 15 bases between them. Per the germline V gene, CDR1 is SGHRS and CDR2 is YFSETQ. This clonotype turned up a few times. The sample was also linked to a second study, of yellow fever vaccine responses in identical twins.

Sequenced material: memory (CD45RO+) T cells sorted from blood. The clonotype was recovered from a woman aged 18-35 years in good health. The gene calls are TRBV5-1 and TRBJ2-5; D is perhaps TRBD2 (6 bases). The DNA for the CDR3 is TGCGCCAGCAGCTTGGGTTCCCGGGACTCAAAAGAGACCCAGTACTTC. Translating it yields CASSLGSRDSKETQYF.